The clone carrying this T cell receptor (beta chain) was seen ten or more times. Its specificity is unknown. The sample comes from a study of CD8 T cells in ankylosing spondylitis. TCRdb itself ran the 5' RACE reads through MiXCR, one entry per CDR3 protein. This table has roughly 230,000 distinct CDR3 sequences, roughly a tenth appearing once. This CDR3 is 13 amino acids long. CDR1 and CDR2 (germline): ENHRY, SYGVKD. J lost 6 bases, V lost 10 bases, and 6 bases had no gene match. Findings of the study overall: Disease-linked clones reportedly concentrated significantly in matched ankylosing spondylitis synovial fluid.

This chain links TRBV10-3 with TRBJ2-2; TRBD1 aligns across 9 bases. The receptor was isolated from a male donor with ankylosing spondylitis or in good health (not recorded which). What was sequenced was blood, either unsorted or a sorted T cell fraction (not recorded which). CDR3 DNA: TGTGCCACCGAGGGGACAGGGTCCGGGGAGCTGTTTTTT. This encodes CATEGTGSGELFF.